This T cell receptor beta chain is drawn from a study of shared clonotypes between healthy human individuals. V lost 5 bases, J lost 3 bases, and 2 bases stayed unmatched. This CDR3 region has 15 residues. Germline-derived CDR1 and CDR2 are LNHDA and SQIVND (reference sequence). General study results and limits: Naive CD4 clonotype sharing across four donors was about 5.3%. It was anticipated that sequencing depth would influence how many clonotypes donors shared. Memory subsets generally showed smaller estimated richness than naive subsets did.

At deep level, the assay was performed. Clones were sequenced by immunoSEQ multiplex PCR, and TCRdb holds only the in-frame ones, with some missing. The sample has around 2.1 million clones, just over 90% seen once. A remark on this clone: Its antigen is unidentified. Other nucleotide sequences from this sample produce the same CDR3.

CD8 cells regarded as naive lacked CD45RO, were positively chosen for CCR7, and omitted terminally differentiated effector memory CD45RA+ cells. The source is a man between 18 and 29 years old in good health. Some clones in this sample may be carry-over from other donors' samples. The source material was naive CD8+ T cells from PBMCs. This rearrangement joins TRBV19 to TRBJ2-1, with 12 bases fitting TRBD2. In DNA, the CDR3 is TGTGCCAGTAGTCCGGGACTAGCGGGCTACAATGAGCAGTTCTTC. Residues: CASSPGLAGYNEQFF.